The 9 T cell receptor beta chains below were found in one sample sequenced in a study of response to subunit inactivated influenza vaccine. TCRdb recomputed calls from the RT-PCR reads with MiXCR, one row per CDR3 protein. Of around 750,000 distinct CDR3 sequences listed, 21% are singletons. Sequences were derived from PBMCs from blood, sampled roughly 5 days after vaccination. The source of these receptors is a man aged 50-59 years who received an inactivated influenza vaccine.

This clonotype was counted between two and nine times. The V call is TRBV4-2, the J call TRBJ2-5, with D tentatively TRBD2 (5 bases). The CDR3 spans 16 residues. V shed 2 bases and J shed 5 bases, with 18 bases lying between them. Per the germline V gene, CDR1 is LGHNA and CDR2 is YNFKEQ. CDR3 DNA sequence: TGTGCCAGCAGCCAAACCGTAGCGCATACAGCGGAGACCCAGTACTTC. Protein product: CASSQTVAHTAETQYF.

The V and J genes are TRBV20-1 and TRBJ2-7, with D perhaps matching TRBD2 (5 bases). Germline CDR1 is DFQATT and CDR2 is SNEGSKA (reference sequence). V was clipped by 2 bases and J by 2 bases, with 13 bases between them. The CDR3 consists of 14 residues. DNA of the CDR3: TGCAGTGCTAGAAACCTAGGACTTACCTACGAGCAGTACTTC. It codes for CSARNLGLTYEQYF.

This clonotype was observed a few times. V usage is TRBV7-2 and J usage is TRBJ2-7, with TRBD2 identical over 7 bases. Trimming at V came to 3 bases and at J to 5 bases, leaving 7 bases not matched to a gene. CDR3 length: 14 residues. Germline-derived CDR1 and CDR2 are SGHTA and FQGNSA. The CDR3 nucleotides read TGTGCCAGCAGCTTCTCGCGGGAGTCTCACGAGCAGTACTTC. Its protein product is CASSFSRESHEQYF.

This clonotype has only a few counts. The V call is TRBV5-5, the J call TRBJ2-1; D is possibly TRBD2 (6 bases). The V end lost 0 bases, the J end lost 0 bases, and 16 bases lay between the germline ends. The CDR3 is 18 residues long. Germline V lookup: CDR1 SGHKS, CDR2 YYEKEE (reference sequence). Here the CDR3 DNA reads TGTGCCAGCAGCTTGGAATGGGAGCGGGCTAGCTCCTACAATGAGCAGTTCTTC. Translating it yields CASSLEWERASSYNEQFF. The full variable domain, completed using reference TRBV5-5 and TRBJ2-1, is DAGVTQSPTHLIKTRGQQVTLRCSPISGHKSVSWYQQVLGQGPQFIFQYYEKEERGRGNFPDRFSARQFPNYSSELNVNALLLGDSALYLCASSLEWERASSYNEQFFGPGTRLTVL.

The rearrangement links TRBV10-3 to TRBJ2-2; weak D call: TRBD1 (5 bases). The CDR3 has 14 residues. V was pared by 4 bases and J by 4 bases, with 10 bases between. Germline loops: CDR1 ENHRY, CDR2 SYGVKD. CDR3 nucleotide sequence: TGTGCCATCAGTGCGACAGATATCACCGGGGAGCTGTTTTTT. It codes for CAISATDITGELFF.

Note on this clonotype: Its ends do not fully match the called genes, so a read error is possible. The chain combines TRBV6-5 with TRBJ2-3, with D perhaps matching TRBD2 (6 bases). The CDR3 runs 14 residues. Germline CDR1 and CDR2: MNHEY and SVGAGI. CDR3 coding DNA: TGTGCCAGCAGTTACTCGACCGCGGGGACCCCTCCCCATTTT. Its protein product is CASSYSTAGTPPHF.

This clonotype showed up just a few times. The CDR3 reads CASREPHARNYNEQFF. CDR3 coding DNA: TGTGCCAGCAGGGAACCACACGCGAGAAACTACAATGAGCAGTTCTTC. The chain combines TRBV12-3 or TRBV12-4 with TRBJ2-1; no firm D call. This CDR3 has 16 residues. The V end lost 6 bases, the J end lost 3 bases, and 18 bases lay between the germline ends.

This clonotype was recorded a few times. The CDR3: CASSQPSYDEQYF. CDR3 coding DNA: TGCGCCAGCAGCCAACCCTCGTATGACGAGCAGTACTTC. The chain recombines TRBV4-3 with TRBJ2-7; no definite D call. CDR1 is LGHNA and CDR2 is YSLEER in the germline V gene. Deletions cut 2 bases from V and 5 bases from J, with 10 bases between. The CDR3 has 13 amino acids.

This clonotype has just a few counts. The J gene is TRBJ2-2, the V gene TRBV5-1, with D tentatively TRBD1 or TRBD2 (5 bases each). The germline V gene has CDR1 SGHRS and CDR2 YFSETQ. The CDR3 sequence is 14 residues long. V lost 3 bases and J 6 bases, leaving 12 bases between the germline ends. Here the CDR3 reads CASSSGAQAGELFF. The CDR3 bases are TGCGCCAGCAGCTCCGGGGCTCAGGCCGGGGAGCTGTTTTTT. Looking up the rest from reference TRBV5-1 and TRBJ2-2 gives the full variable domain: KAGVTQTPRYLIKTRGQQVTLSCSPISGHRSVSWYQQTPGQGLQFLFEYFSETQRNKGNFPGRFSGRQFSNSRSEMNVSTLELGDSALYLCASSSGAQAGELFFGEGSRLTVL.